The next 24 T cell receptor beta chains were all read from a single sample in a study of blood T cell repertoires in COVID-19. The assay was immunoSEQ multiplex PCR, and TCRdb's table has in-frame clones only and misses some. The sample has 200,000 to 300,000 clones, roughly 85% seen once; the top ten hold 9.1%. Sequencing used PBMCs or T cells enriched from blood (not recorded which). The receptors come from a woman aged 50 to 60 with acute COVID-19.

The genes are TRBV7-9 and TRBJ2-5; D not resolved. V lost 3 bases and J 5 bases, leaving 13 bases between the germline ends. This CDR3 region has 14 residues. Germline CDR1 and CDR2: SEHNR and FQNEAQ (reference sequence). CDR3 coding DNA: TGTGCCAGCAGCTTCGCGACCCTAGATGAGACCCAGTACTTC. Its translation is CASSFATLDETQYF.

The V and J genes are TRBV30 and TRBJ1-4; TRBD1 aligns across 10 bases. This CDR3 contains 14 residues. V shed 5 bases, J shed 1 base, and the junction held 1 base outside the gene matches. CDR1 and CDR2 (germline): GTSNPN, SVGIG (reference sequence). The CDR3 coding sequence is TGTGCCTGGGACAGGGGGCTAACTAATGAAAAACTGTTTTTT. Translating it yields CAWDRGLTNEKLFF.

Only one count was recorded for this clone. V usage is TRBV19 and J usage is TRBJ1-5, with D unresolved. This CDR3 is built from 14 residues. Germline-derived CDR1 and CDR2 are LNHDA and SQIVND (reference sequence). Trimming cost V 5 bases and J 1 base, with 9 bases left between them. The CDR3: CASSQGRSNQPQHF. The CDR3 DNA reads TGTGCCAGTAGTCAAGGGAGGAGCAATCAGCCCCAGCATTTT.

The chain carries TRBV18 and TRBJ1-5, with D tentatively TRBD1 (5 bases). With 0 bases removed from V and 2 bases from J, the gap between germline ends came to 8 bases. The germline gives CDR1 KGHSH, CDR2 LQKENI. This CDR3 is 15 amino acids long. The CDR3 DNA reads TGTGCCAGCTCACCACCCCCACAGGGCAATCAGCCCCAGCATTTT. Encoded protein: CASSPPPQGNQPQHF. Complete variable domain (other parts from reference TRBV18 and TRBJ1-5): NAGVMQNPRHLVRRRGQEARLRCSPMKGHSHVYWYRQLPEEGLKFMVYLQKENIIDESGMPKERFSAEFPKEGPSILRIQQVVRGDSAAYFCASSPPPQGNQPQHFGDGTRLSIL.

This clone was observed once. One junction end disagrees with the germline gene, perhaps due to a read error. The CDR3 loop is CASSPSLAGDVFF. CDR3 nucleotide sequence: TGTGCCAGCTCACCATCACTAGCGGGGGACGTCTTCTTC. The chain links TRBV18 to TRBJ2-7; 11 nucleotides agree with TRBD2. The CDR3 length is 13 residues. CDR1 is KGHSH and CDR2 is LQKENI in the germline V gene.

The chain uses TRBV6-1 and TRBJ1-2; TRBD1 agrees at 9 bases. The CDR3 has 15 residues. After removal of 5 bases from V and 8 bases from J, the junction contained 12 bases not matched to a gene. Looked up from germline, CDR1 is MNHNS and CDR2 is SASEGT. The CDR3 sequence is CASSSDGQGTGGYTF. For the CDR3, the DNA is TGTGCCAGCAGTTCAGACGGACAGGGGACCGGAGGCTACACCTTC.

The V gene is TRBV6-2 or TRBV6-3, the J gene TRBJ2-7; D gene unclear. Per germline, CDR1 MNHEY and CDR2 SVGEGT. V was shortened by 2 bases and J by 3 bases, with 8 bases between the two germline ends. This CDR3 has 13 residues. The DNA of the CDR3 is TGTGCCAGCAGTTACCTAAGAGACTACGAGCAGTACTTC. Amino acid sequence: CASSYLRDYEQYF.

V is TRBV30 and J is TRBJ1-3; unclear D gene. V was pared by 2 bases and J by 4 bases, with 9 bases between. The CDR3 has 13 residues. The germline CDR1 and CDR2 sequences are GTSNPN and SVGIG (reference sequence). The CDR3 protein is CAWSRGPGNTIYF. CDR3 DNA sequence: TGTGCCTGGAGTCGGGGTCCAGGAAACACCATATATTTT.

The rearrangement joins TRBV9 to TRBJ2-1; tentative D call: TRBD2 (5 bases). Germline CDR1 is SGDLS and CDR2 is YYNGEE. V lost 0 bases to trimming and J lost 3 bases, with 10 bases between them. The length of the CDR3 is 15 residues. In DNA, the CDR3 is TGTGCCAGCAGCGTAGGGGCGGGTGACTACAATGAGCAGTTCTTC. Translated: CASSVGAGDYNEQFF.

This chain uses TRBV6-5 with TRBJ1-6; D not resolved. The CDR3 runs to 14 residues. In germline, CDR1 is MNHEY, CDR2 SVGAGI. Deletions cut 8 bases from V and 9 bases from J, with 17 bases between. The CDR3 DNA is TGTGCCAGCGGGAGAATGGACGGGATTTCACCCCTCCACTTT. Protein product: CASGRMDGISPLHF.

The chain uses TRBV19 and TRBJ1-2; the match to TRBD1 covers 7 bases. The germline CDR1 and CDR2 sequences are LNHDA and SQIVND (reference sequence). After removal of 0 bases from V and 5 bases from J, the junction contained 3 bases not matched to a gene. This CDR3 region has 14 residues. This CDR3 reads CASSIDGTAYGYTF. DNA for the CDR3: TGTGCCAGTAGTATAGATGGGACAGCTTATGGCTACACCTTC.

The chain uses TRBV19 and TRBJ2-5; D possibly corresponds to TRBD2 (5 bases). Trimming took off 1 base at V and 1 base at J, with 7 bases between the two ends. CDR1 is LNHDA, CDR2 SQIVND, per germline (reference sequence). The CDR3 contains 14 residues. The CDR3 DNA is TGTGCCAGTAGTATAGGGAGGACCCAAGAGACCCAGTACTTC. Translated: CASSIGRTQETQYF.

The chain couples TRBV5-1 to TRBJ2-1, with TRBD2 matching over 10 bases. V shed 3 bases, J shed 7 bases, and the junction held 4 bases outside the gene matches. The CDR3 totals 14 residues. Germline V gene sequence: CDR1 SGHRS, CDR2 YFSETQ. In nucleotides, the CDR3 is TGCGCCAGCAGCTCCAGCGGGGGGGGTAATGAGCAGTTCTTC. Residues: CASSSSGGGNEQFF.

J is TRBJ2-2 and V is TRBV7-2, with a possible D match to TRBD1 (6 bases). V was clipped by 1 base and J by 4 bases, with 10 bases between them. There are 15 residues in the CDR3. Looked up from germline, CDR1 is SGHTA and CDR2 is FQGNSA. For the CDR3, the DNA is TGTGCCAGCAGCTTAGAGGGGGTAGTCACCGGGGAGCTGTTTTTT. Translation gives CASSLEGVVTGELFF.

The chain employs TRBV5-1 and TRBJ1-1; D ambiguous. The CDR3 length is 14 residues. Germline V lookup: CDR1 SGHRS, CDR2 YFSETQ. V was clipped by 4 bases and J by 1 base, with 11 bases between them. The CDR3 nucleotides are TGCGCCAGCAGCCCGACTTTCCAGAACACTGAAGCTTTCTTT. Translation gives CASSPTFQNTEAFF.

The J gene is TRBJ1-5, the V gene TRBV30; TRBD1 agrees at 7 bases. V dropped 0 bases and J dropped 2; count of bases not matched to a gene: 4. The germline V gene encodes CDR1 GTSNPN and CDR2 SVGIG (reference sequence). The CDR3 contains 15 residues. The CDR3 reads CAWSVITGGNQPQHF. The CDR3, as DNA: TGTGCCTGGAGTGTAATCACAGGGGGCAATCAGCCCCAGCATTTT.

In this sample, this clone turned up a few times. V is TRBV28 and J is TRBJ1-4; no clear D gene. V gave up 5 bases and J gave up 7 bases, with 14 bases separating them. CDR1 and CDR2 from the germline V gene are MDHEN and SYDVKM. This CDR3 region has 14 residues. The CDR3 reads CASSPSGSREKLFF. In DNA form, the CDR3 reads TGTGCCAGCAGTCCCAGTGGGAGTCGTGAAAAACTGTTTTTT.

The chain has TRBV5-4 and TRBJ1-2, with D tentatively TRBD1 (6 bases). Deletions cut 5 bases from V and 6 bases from J, with 11 bases between. The V gene's germline CDR1 is SGHNT and CDR2 YYREEE (reference sequence). CDR3 length: 12 residues. In DNA form, the CDR3 reads TGTGCCAGCAGTAGGGGGGGGAATGGCTACACCTTC. Encoded protein: CASSRGGNGYTF.

Only one count was recorded for this clone. The gene calls are TRBV7-8 and TRBJ1-2; TRBD1 is a possible D gene (5 bases). The CDR3 sequence is 17 residues long. Germline values: CDR1 SGHVS, CDR2 FQNEAQ. Trimming removed 5 bases at V and 4 bases at J, with 23 bases between. The chain's CDR3 is CASSKDSTGVVGYGYTF. The CDR3 DNA reads TGTGCCAGCAGCAAAGATAGCACAGGTGTGGTCGGCTATGGCTACACCTTC.

V usage is TRBV5-4 and J usage is TRBJ2-7; the match to TRBD1 covers 10 bases. The ends lost 2 bases at V and 6 bases at J; junction bases unmatched: 5. The CDR3 is 14 residues long. The V gene's germline CDR1 is SGHNT and CDR2 YYREEE (reference sequence). The CDR3 DNA reads TGTGCCAGCAGCTTCTCCGGGACAGGGGTCGAGCAGTACTTC. Amino acid sequence: CASSFSGTGVEQYF.

The chain has TRBV6-5 and TRBJ2-1, with a weak D call TRBD2 (5 bases). Deletions cut 7 bases from V and 5 bases from J, with 9 bases between. CDR3 length: 12 residues. From germline, CDR1 is MNHEY and CDR2 SVGAGI. CDR3 sequence: CASKRTNNEQFF. Here the CDR3 DNA reads TGTGCCAGCAAGCGGACCAACAATGAGCAGTTCTTC.

This clone was observed a few times. The rearrangement joins TRBV3-1 (or the pseudogene TRBV3-2) to TRBJ2-5; D gene ambiguous. Germline CDR1 LGHDT, CDR2 YNNKEL (reference sequence). Trimming left V 3 bases short and J 2 bases short, with 7 bases between. This CDR3 has 13 residues. The CDR3 sequence: CASSQTPQETQYF. CDR3 nucleotide sequence: TGTGCCAGCAGCCAGACACCTCAAGAGACCCAGTACTTC.

The chain employs TRBV5-1 and TRBJ1-4, with D perhaps TRBD1 (5 bases). CDR3 size: 15 residues. The germline gives CDR1 SGHRS, CDR2 YFSETQ. V was pared by 0 bases and J by 4 bases, with 10 bases between. The CDR3 DNA follows: TGCGCCAGCAGCTTGGACCGACAGAGTAATGAAAAACTGTTTTTT. It is translated as CASSLDRQSNEKLFF.

The chain has TRBV6-5 and TRBJ2-7, with TRBD1 matching over 7 bases. Trimming removed 10 bases from V and 2 bases from J; junction bases left unmatched: 14. CDR1 MNHEY and CDR2 SVGAGI come from the germline V gene. The CDR3 totals 15 residues. As DNA, the CDR3 is TGTGCCACCAACACCCCACAGGGGATTACCTACGAGCAGTACTTC. Its translation: CATNTPQGITYEQYF.